These 8 T cell receptor beta chains came from one sample sequenced in a study of blood T cell repertoires in COVID-19. Sequencing was performed with immunoSEQ multiplex PCR; in TCRdb, only in-frame clones are kept and a portion is missing. The table has around 61,000 clones, under 90% seen once. Sequences were obtained from peripheral blood. Every receptor here comes from a man in his fifties with active COVID-19.

V is TRBV4-1 and J is TRBJ2-7, with D possibly being TRBD2 (6 bases). The V gene lost 4 bases and the J gene lost 3 bases, with 16 bases spanning the gap. The CDR3 is 15 residues long. Germline V gives CDR1 MGHRA, CDR2 YSYEKL. The CDR3 region is CASSLGTGAVYEQYF. For the CDR3, the DNA is TGCGCCAGCAGCCTGGGCACGGGAGCTGTCTACGAGCAGTACTTC.

This chain joins TRBV3-1 (or the pseudogene TRBV3-2) and TRBJ2-6, with D maybe TRBD1 (6 bases). Trimming shortened V by 0 bases and J by 7 bases, and 16 bases separated the two germline ends. This CDR3 contains 17 residues. The germline V gene encodes CDR1 LGHDT and CDR2 YNNKEL (reference sequence). Written as DNA, the CDR3 is TGTGCCAGCAGCCAAGAATCAGGGGCTATAGGCGCCAACGTCCTGACTTTC. Amino acid sequence: CASSQESGAIGANVLTF.

The chain uses TRBV3-1 (or the pseudogene TRBV3-2) and TRBJ1-2, with D perhaps TRBD1 (6 bases). The V end was cut by 4 bases, the J end by 4 bases, with 13 bases between. Germline V CDR1 and CDR2: LGHDT, YNNKEL (reference sequence). The CDR3 length is 14 residues. The CDR3 spells CASSPTGTGYGYTF. The CDR3, as DNA: TGTGCCAGCAGCCCGACAGGTACGGGCTATGGCTACACCTTC.

This chain connects TRBV11-3 to TRBJ2-7, with 7 bases aligning to TRBD1. CDR1 and CDR2 (germline): SGHNT, YENEEA. The CDR3 has 12 amino acids. V lost 1 base to trimming and J lost 11 bases; unmatched junction nucleotides: 5. The CDR3 sequence is CASSLGPGQKYF. The CDR3 DNA is TGTGCCAGCAGCTTAGGCCCGGGACAGAAGTACTTC.

V and J are TRBV4-1 and TRBJ2-7, with 8 bases that match TRBD2. The ends lost 0 bases at V and 7 bases at J; junction bases unmatched: 8. Germline CDR1 MGHRA, CDR2 YSYEKL. This CDR3 has 15 residues. The CDR3 is CASSQDREGRKEQYF. DNA of the CDR3: TGCGCCAGCAGCCAAGACCGGGAGGGCCGAAAAGAGCAGTACTTC.

The DNA for the CDR3 is TGCGCCAGCAGCCAAGCCGTCGGTCCTGGAAACACCATATATTTT. This codes for CASSQAVGPGNTIYF. The chain is built from TRBV4-3 and TRBJ1-3; D unclear. The CDR3 extends over 15 amino acids. Germline V lookup: CDR1 LGHNA, CDR2 YSLEER. V was cut by 1 base and J by 2 bases, with 9 bases left in between.

CDR3 in amino acids: CASSFPRGPGGETQYF. Written as DNA, the CDR3 is TGTGCCAGCAGCTTCCCTCGAGGCCCCGGGGGGGAGACCCAGTACTTC. The genes are TRBV7-6 and TRBJ2-5; 7 bases fit TRBD2. Losses at the gene ends were 3 bases for V and 5 bases for J; bases not matched to a gene: 12. The length of the CDR3 is 16 residues. Germline V gives CDR1 SGHVS, CDR2 FNYEAQ.

The chain combines TRBV7-9 with TRBJ1-1; 10 bases align to TRBD1. The length of the CDR3 is 15 residues. Trimming took 4 bases from V and 5 from J; bases not matched to a gene: 7. Germline V gene sequence: CDR1 SEHNR, CDR2 FQNEAQ (reference sequence). DNA of the CDR3: TGTGCCAGCAGCTCCCGGGACAGGGGCCGGACTGAAGCTTTCTTT. Translated: CASSSRDRGRTEAFF.